This T cell receptor beta chain appears in the sequencing data of a study of technical replicates of blood from a few donors. Using immunoSEQ multiplex PCR, the repertoire was profiled, and TCRdb retains in-frame clones only, with some absent. The table lists more than 95,000 clones, 95% of them singletons. The sample consisted of T cells isolated from PBMCs. This receptor was taken from a human donor in good health.

Here the CDR3 DNA reads TGTGCCAGCAGCGCTAGACAGAACTACGAGCAGTACTTC. Translated, it gives CASSARQNYEQYF. The chain employs TRBV7-6 and TRBJ2-7; D may be TRBD1 (5 bases). Germline V gene sequence: CDR1 SGHVS, CDR2 FNYEAQ. This CDR3 is 13 amino acids long. Trimming cost V 5 bases and J 3 bases, with 11 bases left between them.